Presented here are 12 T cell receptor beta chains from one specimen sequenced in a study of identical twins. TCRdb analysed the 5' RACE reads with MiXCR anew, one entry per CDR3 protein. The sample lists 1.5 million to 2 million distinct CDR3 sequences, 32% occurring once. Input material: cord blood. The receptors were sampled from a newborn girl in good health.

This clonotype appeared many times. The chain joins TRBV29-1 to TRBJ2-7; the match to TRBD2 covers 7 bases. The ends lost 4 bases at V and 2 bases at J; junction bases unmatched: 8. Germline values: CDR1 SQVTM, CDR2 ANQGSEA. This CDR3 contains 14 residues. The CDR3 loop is CSVVFRGVAYEQYF. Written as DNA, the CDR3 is TGCAGCGTTGTTTTCCGGGGGGTCGCCTACGAGCAGTACTTC.

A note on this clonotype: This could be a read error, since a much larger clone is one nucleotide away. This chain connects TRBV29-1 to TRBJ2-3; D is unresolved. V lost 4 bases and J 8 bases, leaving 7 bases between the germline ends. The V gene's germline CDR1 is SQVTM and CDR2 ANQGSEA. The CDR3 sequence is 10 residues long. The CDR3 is CSVAVATQYF. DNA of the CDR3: TGCAGCGTTGCTGTAGCTACGCAGTATTTT.

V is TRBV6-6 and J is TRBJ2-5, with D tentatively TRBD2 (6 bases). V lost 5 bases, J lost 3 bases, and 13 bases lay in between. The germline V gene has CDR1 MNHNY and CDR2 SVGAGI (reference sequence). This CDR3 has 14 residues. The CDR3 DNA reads TGTGCCAGCAGTCGTGTGGGCGGGGAAGAGACCCAGTACTTC. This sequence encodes CASSRVGGEETQYF.

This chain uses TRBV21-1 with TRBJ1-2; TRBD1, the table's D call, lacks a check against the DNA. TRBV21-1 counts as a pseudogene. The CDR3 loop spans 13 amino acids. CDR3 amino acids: CASSTSGKNGYTF. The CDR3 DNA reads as TGTGCCAGCAGCACCTCAGGGAAGAATGGCTACACCTTC.

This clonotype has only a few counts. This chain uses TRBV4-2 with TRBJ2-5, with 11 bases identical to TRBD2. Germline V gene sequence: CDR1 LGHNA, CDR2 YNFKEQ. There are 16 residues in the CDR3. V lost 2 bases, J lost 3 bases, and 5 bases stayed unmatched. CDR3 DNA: TGTGCCAGCAGCCAAACTAGCGGGGGCGGTAAAGAGACCCAGTACTTC. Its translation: CASSQTSGGGKETQYF.

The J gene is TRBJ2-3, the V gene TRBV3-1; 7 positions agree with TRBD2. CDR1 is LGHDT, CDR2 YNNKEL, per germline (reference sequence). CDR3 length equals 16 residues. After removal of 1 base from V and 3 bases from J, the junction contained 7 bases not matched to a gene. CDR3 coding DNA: TGTGCCAGCAGCCAAGTTAGCGGGTCCTTGACAGATACGCAGTATTTT. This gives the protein CASSQVSGSLTDTQYF.

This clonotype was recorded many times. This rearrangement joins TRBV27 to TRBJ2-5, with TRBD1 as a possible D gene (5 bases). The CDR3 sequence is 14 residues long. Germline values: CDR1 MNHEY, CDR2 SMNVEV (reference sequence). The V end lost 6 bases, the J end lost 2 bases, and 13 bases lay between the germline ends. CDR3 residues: CASSLSRQQETQYF. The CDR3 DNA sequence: TGTGCCAGCAGCCTGTCAAGACAGCAAGAGACCCAGTACTTC.

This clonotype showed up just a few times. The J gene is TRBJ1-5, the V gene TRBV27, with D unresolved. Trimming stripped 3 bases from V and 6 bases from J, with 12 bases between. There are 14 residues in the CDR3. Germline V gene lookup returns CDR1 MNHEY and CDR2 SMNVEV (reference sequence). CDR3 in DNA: TGTGCCAGCAGTTTGTTTCAGTGGGGTCAGCCCCAGCATTTT. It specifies CASSLFQWGQPQHF.

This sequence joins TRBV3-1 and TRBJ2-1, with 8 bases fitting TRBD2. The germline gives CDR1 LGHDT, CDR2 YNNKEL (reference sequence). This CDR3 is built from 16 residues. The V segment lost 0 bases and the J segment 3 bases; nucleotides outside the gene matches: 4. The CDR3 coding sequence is TGTGCCAGCAGCCAAGAATTAGGGACTAGCTACAATGAGCAGTTCTTC. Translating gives CASSQELGTSYNEQFF.

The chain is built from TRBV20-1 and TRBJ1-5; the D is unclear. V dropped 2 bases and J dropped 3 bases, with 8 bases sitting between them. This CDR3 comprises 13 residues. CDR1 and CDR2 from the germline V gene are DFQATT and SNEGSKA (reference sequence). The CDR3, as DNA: TGCAGTGCTAGACGGGTCTTCAATCAGCCCCAGCATTTT. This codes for CSARRVFNQPQHF.

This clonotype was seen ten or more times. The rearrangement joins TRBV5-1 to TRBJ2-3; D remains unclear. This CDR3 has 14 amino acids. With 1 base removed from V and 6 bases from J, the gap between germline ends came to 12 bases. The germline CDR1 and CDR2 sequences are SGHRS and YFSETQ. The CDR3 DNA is TGCGCCAGCAGCTTGCGTCCAGTAAGGGATACGCAGTATTTT. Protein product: CASSLRPVRDTQYF.

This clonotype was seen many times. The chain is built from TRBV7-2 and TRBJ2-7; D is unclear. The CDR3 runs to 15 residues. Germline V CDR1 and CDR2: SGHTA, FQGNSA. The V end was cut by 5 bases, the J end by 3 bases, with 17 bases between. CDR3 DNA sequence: TGTGCCAGCAGCCTTTCTAGTCCGTTCCGCTACGAGCAGTACTTC. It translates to CASSLSSPFRYEQYF.